The rows below give T cell receptor beta chains drawn from one sample of a study of identifying expanded T cells in peripheral blood. Profiling relied on immunoSEQ multiplex PCR, and the TCRdb table lists in-frame clones only, not all of them. The sample lists about 110,000 clones; 75% to 90% were seen once. The source material was blood. The receptors derive from a person aged 18 to 70 in good health. CDR3s include the opening cysteine and the closing phenylalanine or tryptophan. The D gene is left open where the match is weak. Rows give clone size only sometimes, using once, few, many, or a class for an expanded clone.

clone size	D gene	V gene	J gene	CDR3 DNA	CDR3 protein
.	.	TRBV5-4	TRBJ1-2	TGTGCCAGCAGCTTGGCGGGGAGTGTCGGCTACACCTTC	CASSLAGSVGYTF
.	TRBD2	TRBV10-2	TRBJ2-3	TGCGCCAGCAGTGGTTCTAGCGGGGGAGGTAGCACAGATACGCAGTATTTT	CASSGSSGGGSTDTQYF
.	.	TRBV6-6	TRBJ2-5	TGTGCCAGCAGTTACGGGCTGAAAGAGACCCAGTACTTC	CASSYGLKETQYF
.	TRBD1	TRBV5-4	TRBJ2-1	TGTGCCAGCAGCTTAAACAGGGGGGATTACAATGAGCAGTTCTTC	CASSLNRGDYNEQFF
.	.	TRBV19	TRBJ1-2	TGTGCCAGTAGTATAGCGGGGGCTACTAACTATGGCTACACCTTC	CASSIAGATNYGYTF
.	.	TRBV7-2	TRBJ2-3	TGTGCCAGCAGCCCAACCCTCGGAGTGTATACGCAGTATTTT	CASSPTLGVYTQYF
.	TRBD2	TRBV10-1	TRBJ2-1	TGCGCCAGCAGTGAGTCGACTAGCATCTCCTACAATGAGCAGTTCTTC	CASSESTSISYNEQFF
.	TRBD1	TRBV5-1	TRBJ2-7	TGCGCCAGCAGCTCGGGGGACAGGGGGCCTGGCGAGCAGTACTTC	CASSSGDRGPGEQYF
.	.	TRBV7-2	TRBJ1-1	TGTGCCAGCAGAAGAGAACGGGGCCTGAACACTGAAGCTTTCTTT	CASRRERGLNTEAFF
.	.	TRBV7-8	TRBJ2-5	TGTGCCAGCAGCCCCACTAGCATCGGAGAGACCCAGTACTTC	CASSPTSIGETQYF
.	.	TRBV27	TRBJ2-7	TGTGCCACCTCCGCGTCAGCCTACGAGCAGTACTTC	CATSASAYEQYF
.	.	TRBV27	TRBJ2-2	TGTGCCAGCAGTTTAGTTCAAGTGAACACCGGGGAGCTGTTTTTT	CASSLVQVNTGELFF
.	.	TRBV28	TRBJ2-2	TGTGCCAGCAGTTTTTCAAGGGAACAGACCGGGGAGCTGTTTTTT	CASSFSREQTGELFF
once	.	TRBV6-1	TRBJ2-1	TGTGCCAGCCGACTAGTATTCGTCAATGAGCAGTTCTTC	CASRLVFVNEQFF
.	.	TRBV7-2	TRBJ2-1	TGTGCCAGCAGCTTCTTCCGCGGGGGCCGGGGGGATGAGCAGTTCTTC	CASSFFRGGRGDEQFF
once	.	TRBV4-2	TRBJ2-3	TGTGCCAGCAGCCAAGATGGCTTACGGGATCAGTGGGCGCAGTATTTT	CASSQDGLRDQWAQYF
.	.	TRBV7-9	TRBJ1-2	TGTGCCAGCAGCTTAGGGGACACGACTAACTATGGCTACACCTTC	CASSLGDTTNYGYTF
.	.	TRBV29-1	TRBJ2-7	TGCAGCGTTGGCGTAAGGGACAACTACGAGCAGTACTTC	CSVGVRDNYEQYF
.	.	TRBV7-9	TRBJ1-5	TGTGCCAGCAGCTCCCAGGGGTGGGTCAATCAGCCCCAGCATTTT	CASSSQGWVNQPQHF
.	.	TRBV5-4	TRBJ2-1	TGTGCCAGCAGCCTCACCAGGGGGGGACACAATGAGCGGCAGTTCTTC	CASSLTRGGHNERQFF
.	.	TRBV6-5	TRBJ1-3	TGTGCCAGCAGTTCAGTCCTTGCTGGAAACACCATATATTTT	CASSSVLAGNTIYF
.	.	TRBV5-1	TRBJ1-2	TGCGCCAGCAGCTTGGGGCCACGGGGGAGTCGCGGAGGTATCTATGGCTACACCTTC	CASSLGPRGSRGGIYGYTF
.	.	TRBV5-1	TRBJ2-5	TGCGCCAGCAGCCCCGGCGTGGGACCGTACCAAGAGACCCAGTACTTC	CASSPGVGPYQETQYF
.	.	TRBV11-2	TRBJ2-7	TGTGCCAGCAGCCCAGATCCCGGGGGTTCCGAGCAGTACTTC	CASSPDPGGSEQYF
.	TRBD1	TRBV10-3	TRBJ2-6	TGTGCCATCAGTGGGACCGGGACAGGGTCCTCTGGGGCCAACGTCCTGACTTTC	CAISGTGTGSSGANVLTF
.	TRBD1	TRBV6-1	TRBJ1-4	TGTGCCAGCAGTGAGACACCGGGACAGTCGAATGAAAAACTGTTTTTT	CASSETPGQSNEKLFF
.	.	TRBV7-9	TRBJ2-3	TGTGCCAGCACCCCCTCGGTTGAGGGCACAGATACGCAGTATTTT	CASTPSVEGTDTQYF
.	.	TRBV9	TRBJ2-7	TGTGCCAGCAGCCCCTCTAGTCCCCCCTACGAGCAGTACTTC	CASSPSSPPYEQYF
.	.	TRBV6-5	TRBJ1-6	TGTGCCAGCACCAGTTACATGGGGGGTTCACCCCTCCACTTT	CASTSYMGGSPLHF
once	TRBD1	TRBV6-6	TRBJ1-2	TGTGCCAGCAGTAGGGACAGGGCTGGCTACACCTTC	CASSRDRAGYTF
.	TRBD1	TRBV7-9	TRBJ2-7	TGTGCCAGCAGCCACCCCAGGAGCGGGACAGGGACCTACGAGCAGTACTTC	CASSHPRSGTGTYEQYF
.	.	TRBV5-5	TRBJ1-4	TGCGCCAGCAGCCAATGGGCAGGAAAATCAACTAATGAAAAACTGTTTTTT	CASSQWAGKSTNEKLFF
few	TRBD1	TRBV10-3	TRBJ1-6	TGTGCCATCAGTGAAGGGACAGTGGACTCCTATAATTCACCCCTCCACTTT	CAISEGTVDSYNSPLHF
.	.	TRBV2	TRBJ1-5	TGTGCCAGCTCGGGGGGAAATCAGCCCCAGCATTTT	CASSGGNQPQHF
.	TRBD1	TRBV7-8	TRBJ1-5	TGTGCCAGCAGCCCCCCGGGTGAAGGGGGCTTGTTGAAAGACAATCAGCCCCAGCATTTT	CASSPPGEGGLLKDNQPQHF
.	.	TRBV11-2	TRBJ1-1	TGTGCCAGCAGCCCCCACCGGCAAGCTTTCTTT	CASSPHRQAFF
.	.	TRBV5-8	TRBJ2-3	TGTGCCAGCAGCTTGGCCGTGAGCGCAGATACGCAGTATTTT	CASSLAVSADTQYF
.	.	TRBV11-1	TRBJ1-1	TGTGCCAGCAGCCTAGGACAAAACACTGAAGCTTTCTTT	CASSLGQNTEAFF
.	.	TRBV2	TRBJ2-7	TGTGCCAGCAGGGAGGGGGGGCTAGAAGTCGGGCAGTACTTC	CASREGGLEVGQYF
.	TRBD2	TRBV5-1	TRBJ2-5	TGCGCCAGCAGCCGAACTAGCGGGGGTCGGTACGAGACCCAGTACTTC	CASSRTSGGRYETQYF
.	TRBD1	TRBV7-2	TRBJ1-2	TGTGCCAGCAGCTTGGGGACAGCTAACTATGGCTACACCTTC	CASSLGTANYGYTF
.	.	TRBV4-3	TRBJ1-2	TGCGCCAGCAGCCAAGATGCGGGAGGGTTGAGCGGCTACACCTTC	CASSQDAGGLSGYTF
.	.	TRBV7-2	TRBJ2-5	TGTGCCAGCAGTTCGGGTGAGACCCAGTACTTC	CASSSGETQYF
.	.	TRBV10-3	TRBJ1-2	TGTGCCATCAGTGAGACGCAGGCGGCGGTAGGCTACACCTTC	CAISETQAAVGYTF
.	TRBD1	TRBV5-6	TRBJ2-7	TGTGCCAGCAGCCGTCCCGGGACAGGGGACTACGAGCAGTACTTC	CASSRPGTGDYEQYF
.	.	TRBV13	TRBJ1-1	TGTGCCAGCACCTCTCCTGCTGAAGCTTTCTTT	CASTSPAEAFF
.	.	TRBV11-3	TRBJ1-1	TGTGCCAGCAGCTTAGGGCGTTCCACTGAAGCTTTCTTT	CASSLGRSTEAFF
.	TRBD1	TRBV13	TRBJ2-7	TGTGCCAGCAGCAGCCGGGACAGGGTCTACGAGCAGTACTTC	CASSSRDRVYEQYF
.	.	TRBV5-1	TRBJ1-2	TGCGCCAGCAGCTTGAGGGGAGGTAACTATGGCTACACCTTC	CASSLRGGNYGYTF
.	.	TRBV7-9	TRBJ2-1	TGTGCCAGCAGCCCCGCGCAGGGCGCCCTGAGAGAGCAGTTCTTC	CASSPAQGALREQFF
.	.	TRBV4-2	TRBJ2-4	TGTGCCAGCAGCCAAGATTGGCGCAGCCCAGCCAAAAACATTCAGTACTTC	CASSQDWRSPAKNIQYF
.	TRBD1	TRBV27	TRBJ2-3	TGTGCCAGCAGTTCGGCAGGGGGATGGGGTTTTCCAGATACGCAGTATTTT	CASSSAGGWGFPDTQYF
.	.	TRBV11-2	TRBJ1-6	TGTGCCAGCAGCCCCGACCATAATTCACCCCTCCACTTT	CASSPDHNSPLHF
.	.	TRBV29-1	TRBJ2-1	TGCAGCGTTTGGCCCTGGGAAGCGGGGGACAGAAGCTCCTACAATGAGCAGTTCTTC	CSVWPWEAGDRSSYNEQFF
.	.	TRBV2	TRBJ2-5	TGTGCCAGCCTCTTGGTTGAGACCCAGTACTTC	CASLLVETQYF
.	.	TRBV5-1	TRBJ2-7	TGCGCCAGCAGCCCCAGGGGCCAGGACGAGCAGTACTTC	CASSPRGQDEQYF